The next 20 T cell receptor beta chains were all read from a single sample in a study of OX40 agonist ivuxolimab in advanced cancers. TCRdb's copy holds only in-frame clones and misses some; the assay was immunoSEQ multiplex PCR. The table records about 93,000 clones, roughly 94% of them present only once. Sample: CD4+ or CD8+ T cells sorted from blood, taken in a trial of the OX40 agonist ivuxolimab. These TCRs come from an adult with an advanced solid tumor such as melanoma, head and neck, liver or kidney cancer.

This chain joins TRBV5-1 and TRBJ1-1; D is ambiguous. The germline CDR1 and CDR2 sequences are SGHRS and YFSETQ. There are 12 residues in the CDR3. V dropped 5 bases and J dropped 3 bases, with 8 bases sitting between them. CDR3 protein: CASRGLDTEAFF. The CDR3 DNA sequence: TGCGCCAGCAGGGGGTTGGACACTGAAGCTTTCTTT.

This sequence joins TRBV7-2 and TRBJ2-5, with D possibly called TRBD1 or TRBD2 (5 bases each). V lost 3 bases, J lost 5 bases, and 13 bases lay in between. This CDR3 spans 14 amino acids. Per the germline V gene, CDR1 is SGHTA and CDR2 is FQGNSA. As DNA, the CDR3 is TGTGCCAGCAGCTTTGGTCCCAGGGAGGAGACCCAGTACTTC. Amino acids: CASSFGPREETQYF.

The chain has TRBV6-1 and TRBJ2-2, with 8 nucleotides matching TRBD2. The germline CDR1 and CDR2 sequences are MNHNS and SASEGT. The CDR3 loop spans 15 amino acids. V gave up 0 bases and J gave up 7 bases; unmatched junction bases: 4. The CDR3 loop is CASSEAIAGRGELFF. The DNA for the CDR3 is TGTGCCAGCAGTGAAGCCATAGCGGGACGCGGGGAGCTGTTTTTT.

This clone has a single count. The V and J genes are TRBV25-1 and TRBJ1-2; 8 bases line up with TRBD1. V lost 2 bases, J lost 6 bases, and 8 bases stayed unmatched. This CDR3 contains 15 residues. Germline assignment: CDR1 MGHDK and CDR2 SYGVNS. The CDR3 DNA sequence: TGTGCCAGCAGTGAAGTGGACAGGGAGGATGATGGCTACACCTTC. Its protein product is CASSEVDREDDGYTF.

The gene calls are TRBV6-5 and TRBJ2-7, with 7 bases identical to TRBD1. With V trimmed by 4 bases and J by 5 bases, 8 bases remained unmatched. This CDR3 is built from 14 residues. The germline CDR1 and CDR2 sequences are MNHEY and SVGAGI. The CDR3 sequence: CASSSLDRVDEQYF. CDR3 nucleotide sequence: TGTGCCAGCAGTTCTCTCGACAGGGTGGACGAGCAGTACTTC.

The J gene is TRBJ1-3, the V gene TRBV29-1, with D unresolved. V lost 3 bases, J lost 4 bases, and 4 bases lay in between. The CDR3 covers 11 residues. CDR1 and CDR2 from the germline V gene are SQVTM and ANQGSEA. CDR3 residues: CSVDVGNTIYF. The CDR3 DNA reads as TGCAGCGTTGATGTGGGAAACACCATATATTTT.

The V gene is TRBV4-1, the J gene TRBJ2-1; D remains unclear. The CDR3 consists of 11 residues. V was shortened by 7 bases and J by 5 bases, with 6 bases between the two germline ends. Germline CDR1 MGHRA, CDR2 YSYEKL. CDR3 sequence: CASKEDNEQFF. The CDR3 bases are TGCGCCAGCAAAGAGGACAATGAGCAGTTCTTC.

The CDR3 region has the DNA TGCGCCAGCAGCCTCAGGAGCCCCTACGAGCAGTACTTC. Translating it yields CASSLRSPYEQYF. The chain uses TRBV5-1 and TRBJ2-7; unclear D gene. There are 13 residues in the CDR3. Trimming shortened V by 4 bases and J by 2 bases, and 10 bases separated the two germline ends. Germline V lookup: CDR1 SGHRS, CDR2 YFSETQ.

This clone was counted a single time. The CDR3 DNA follows: TGTGCCAGCAGTTTCCCTACGACAGGGGGAAAGACTGAAGCTTTCTTT. Translated, it gives CASSFPTTGGKTEAFF. The gene calls are TRBV6-5 and TRBJ1-1, with 9 bases fitting TRBD1. Germline CDR1 MNHEY, CDR2 SVGAGI. The CDR3 is 16 amino acids. V lost 4 bases to trimming and J lost 5 bases; unmatched junction nucleotides: 11.

The V call is TRBV25-1, the J call TRBJ1-4, with 8 bases lining up with TRBD1. Losses at the gene ends were 3 bases for V and 4 bases for J; bases not matched to a gene: 4. Germline assignment: CDR1 MGHDK and CDR2 SYGVNS. The CDR3 is 15 amino acids. The chain's CDR3 is CASSDDRGLNEKLFF. The CDR3 coding sequence is TGTGCCAGCAGTGATGACAGGGGCCTTAATGAAAAACTGTTTTTT.

The J gene is TRBJ1-6, the V gene TRBV12-2. TRBV12-2 is recorded as a pseudogene. This CDR3 region has 14 residues. CDR3 region: CASRVGHRPSPLHF. Here the CDR3 DNA reads TGTGCAAGTCGCGTAGGCCATAGACCTTCACCCCTCCACTTT.

This clone was detected only a few times. The V call is TRBV2, the J call TRBJ1-1; D call uncertain. The ends were cut back, 5 bases at V and 0 bases at J, with 10 bases in the middle. From germline, CDR1 is SNHLY and CDR2 FYNNEI. This CDR3 has 14 amino acids. The CDR3 DNA is TGTGCCAGCAGTAGCAGTACGATGAACACTGAAGCTTTCTTT. Its translation is CASSSSTMNTEAFF.

The chain combines TRBV14 with TRBJ2-7; either TRBD1 or TRBD2 may fit D (6 bases each). The CDR3 is made up of 14 amino acids. Germline V gene lookup returns CDR1 SGHDN and CDR2 FVKESK. V was clipped by 5 bases and J by 2 bases, with 13 bases between them. The CDR3 spells CASSGGPTPYEQYF. In nucleotides, the CDR3 is TGTGCCAGCAGCGGGGGGCCCACCCCCTACGAGCAGTACTTC.

The chain carries TRBV6-1 and TRBJ1-2; the D is unclear. The germline V and J ends were trimmed by 3 bases and 6 bases, with 8 bases remaining between them. This CDR3 has 12 amino acids. CDR1 MNHNS and CDR2 SASEGT come from the germline V gene. As DNA, the CDR3 is TGTGCCAGCAGTGACTCGGTCCATGGCTACACCTTC. Its protein is CASSDSVHGYTF.

The genes are TRBV11-2 and TRBJ1-1, with D hard to call. The germline V and J ends were trimmed by 2 bases and 4 bases, with 8 bases remaining between them. Germline V gene sequence: CDR1 SGHAT, CDR2 FQNNGV. The CDR3 contains 13 residues. The CDR3 coding sequence is TGTGCCAGCAGCTTATGGCAGGCCACTGAAGCTTTCTTT. This codes for CASSLWQATEAFF.

This rearrangement joins TRBV13 to TRBJ1-1; D unresolved. Germline V lookup: CDR1 PRHDT, CDR2 FYEKMQ (reference sequence). Trimming removed 1 base from V and 0 bases from J, with 3 bases in between. The CDR3 consists of 13 residues. CDR3 amino acids: CASSLEVNTEAFF. The CDR3 DNA follows: TGTGCCAGCAGCTTAGAAGTGAACACTGAAGCTTTCTTT.

The rearrangement uses TRBV11-3 and TRBJ2-5; D remains ambiguous. Trimming took off 0 bases at V and 3 bases at J, with 5 bases between the two ends. Looked up from germline, CDR1 is SGHNT and CDR2 is YENEEA. This CDR3 is built from 13 residues. CDR3 DNA sequence: TGTGCCAGCAGCTTAGACGGAGAAGAGACCCAGTACTTC. It translates to CASSLDGEETQYF.

The chain links TRBV25-1 to TRBJ2-1; possibly TRBD1 or TRBD2 for D (5 bases each). Germline-derived CDR1 and CDR2 are MGHDK and SYGVNS. V lost 5 bases and J lost 6, with 11 bases in between. CDR3 length equals 13 residues. The CDR3 coding sequence is TGTGCCAGCAGTCCGGGGACGAGCAATGAGCAGTTCTTC. Protein: CASSPGTSNEQFF.

The chain carries TRBV30 and TRBJ2-3; either TRBD1 or TRBD2 may fit D (6 bases each). From germline, CDR1 is GTSNPN and CDR2 SVGIG (reference sequence). V was pared by 0 bases and J by 2 bases, with 9 bases between. The CDR3 runs to 14 residues. The CDR3: CAWSVGGHTDTQYF. The CDR3 region has the DNA TGTGCCTGGAGTGTAGGGGGGCACACAGATACGCAGTATTTT.

This clone has only one observation. The chain carries TRBV6-1 and TRBJ2-1; the match to TRBD2 covers 13 bases. The V gene end was trimmed by 3 bases and the J gene end by 0 bases; junction bases not matched to a gene: 11. Germline V gene data show CDR1 as MNHNS and CDR2 as SASEGT. The CDR3 runs 20 residues. In DNA form, the CDR3 reads TGTGCCAGCAGTGAGGTGGGACTAGCGGGGCCTCCTGGCTCCTACAATGAGCAGTTCTTC. Protein: CASSEVGLAGPPGSYNEQFF.